This T cell receptor beta chain is drawn from a study of T cell responses to AZD1222 COVID-19 vaccine. Investigators merged groups given second doses at roughly 4 or roughly 12 weeks. Assay: immunoSEQ multiplex PCR; the TCRdb copy retains only in-frame clones and omits some. The sample includes 40,000 to 60,000 clones, around 86% of them seen just once. Overall study results and limits: Clonal diversity was possibly underestimated; the donors were predominantly white British and more often female.

This clone showed up just once. As yet, its antigen is unknown. The sequencing here drew on peripheral blood, taken 28 days after the second AZD1222 dose. The sequence was obtained from an adult who received the AZD1222 COVID-19 vaccine.

Here the CDR3 DNA reads TGCGCCAGCAGCCCCTACACTAATGAAAAACTGTTTTTT. Amino acid sequence: CASSPYTNEKLFF. This sequence joins TRBV5-1 and TRBJ1-4, with no clear D. Germline CDR1 is SGHRS and CDR2 is YFSETQ. Trimming removed 4 bases at V and 2 bases at J, with 6 bases between. The CDR3 runs 13 residues.